The 15 T cell receptor beta chains below all came from one sample that was sequenced in a study of graft-versus-host responses after intestinal transplantation. No antigen has been assigned to these receptors. Produced via immunoSEQ multiplex PCR; TCRdb's table is partial and in-frame only. Of about 86,000 clones listed, about 85% are singletons. The starting material was unstimulated CD4+ T cells sorted from spleen or lymph node cells, obtained before transplant. These receptors all stem from a human donor who was the organ donor for an intestinal transplant.

The J gene is TRBJ2-5, the V gene TRBV6-5; TRBD2 might be the D (7 bases). The CDR3 contains 14 residues. CDR1 is MNHEY, CDR2 SVGAGI, per germline. Trimming took 7 bases from V and 4 from J, leaving 16 bases between them. The CDR3 sequence is CASTDVGGAETQYF. In DNA, the CDR3 is TGTGCCAGCACCGACGTGGGGGGGGCAGAGACCCAGTACTTC.

Only one count was recorded for this clone. J is TRBJ2-2 and V is TRBV7-6; D remains unclear. The V and J ends lost 1 base and 2 bases respectively, with 14 bases between them. The CDR3 contains 17 residues. CDR1 is SGHVS, CDR2 FNYEAQ, per germline. CDR3 DNA sequence: TGTGCCAGCAGCTTAGAACACGGCGGATACAACACCGGGGAGCTGTTTTTT. It specifies CASSLEHGGYNTGELFF.

The rearrangement uses TRBV7-2 and TRBJ2-7; 10 bases are a match to TRBD1. The CDR3 sequence is 15 residues long. Germline values: CDR1 SGHTA, CDR2 FQGNSA. The V segment lost 8 bases and the J segment 3 bases; nucleotides outside the gene matches: 10. The CDR3 coding sequence is TGTGCCAGCCGCCGGGACAGGGGCACCAACTACGAGCAGTACTTC. It codes for CASRRDRGTNYEQYF.

In regard to this clone: The same CDR3 also results from other DNA sequences found in this sample. This sequence joins TRBV19 and TRBJ1-5; possibly TRBD1 for D (5 bases). In germline, CDR1 is LNHDA, CDR2 SQIVND (reference sequence). Trimming took off 3 bases at V and 7 bases at J, with 10 bases between the two ends. The CDR3 has 13 amino acids. The DNA of the CDR3 is TGTGCCAGTAGTATTCAGGGTTGGCAGCCCCAGCATTTT. Amino acid sequence: CASSIQGWQPQHF.

The chain is built from TRBV2 and TRBJ1-5; 10 nucleotides agree with TRBD1. The V gene end was trimmed by 6 bases and the J gene end by 6 bases; junction bases not matched to a gene: 8. This CDR3 is 15 amino acids long. The V gene's germline CDR1 is SNHLY and CDR2 FYNNEI. CDR3 DNA: TGTGCCAGCAGAACCGGACAGGGGGAGGGTCAGCCCCAGCATTTT. Translating gives CASRTGQGEGQPQHF.

The chain's CDR3 is CASSLDLAKHEKLFF. CDR3 DNA: TGCGCCAGCAGCTTGGACCTCGCCAAGCACGAAAAACTGTTTTTT. The chain uses TRBV5-1 and TRBJ1-4; no definite D call. This CDR3 spans 15 amino acids. V shed 0 bases and J shed 8 bases, with 14 bases lying between them. Germline V CDR1 and CDR2: SGHRS, YFSETQ.

CDR3 in amino acids: CASSLVAEKHEQFF. In DNA form, the CDR3 reads TGCGCCAGCAGCTTGGTCGCGGAGAAGCATGAGCAGTTCTTC. The chain uses TRBV5-1 and TRBJ2-1; D not resolved. The CDR3 loop spans 14 amino acids. V was clipped by 0 bases and J by 8 bases, with 12 bases between them. Germline V gene data show CDR1 as SGHRS and CDR2 as YFSETQ.

The chain joins TRBV14 to TRBJ1-1; weak D call: TRBD1 (5 bases). The CDR3 loop spans 16 amino acids. From germline, CDR1 is SGHDN and CDR2 FVKESK. The V gene lost 0 bases and the J gene lost 2 bases, with 13 bases spanning the gap. The CDR3 nucleotides read TGTGCCAGCAGCCAAGATTGGGGGGATACAAACACTGAAGCTTTCTTT. It encodes CASSQDWGDTNTEAFF. Full variable domain (remainder filled in from reference TRBV14 and TRBJ1-1): EAGVTQFPSHSVIEKGQTVTLRCDPISGHDNLYWYRRVMGKEIKFLLHFVKESKQDESGMPNNRFLAERTGGTYSTLKVQPAELEDSGVYFCASSQDWGDTNTEAFFGQGTRLTVV.

The rearrangement links TRBV10-3 to TRBJ2-7; D is perhaps TRBD1 (5 bases). Germline assignment: CDR1 ENHRY and CDR2 SYGVKD. The CDR3 covers 14 residues. Deletions cut 3 bases from V and 4 bases from J, with 13 bases between. The CDR3, as DNA: TGTGCCATCAGTGATGGGGCAGGGTGGTACGAGCAGTACTTC. It specifies CAISDGAGWYEQYF.

This clone was recorded a few times. The chain combines TRBV6-1 with TRBJ2-3; tentatively, D is TRBD1 (7 bases). CDR3 length equals 15 residues. Germline V gives CDR1 MNHNS, CDR2 SASEGT. V was cut by 9 bases and J by 1 base, with 17 bases left in between. The CDR3, as DNA: TGTGCCAGTCTCCTAACAGGGGAGGGCACAGATACGCAGTATTTT. It is translated as CASLLTGEGTDTQYF.

The genes are TRBV5-8 and TRBJ1-1; D remains ambiguous. The ends were cut back, 1 base at V and 1 base at J, with 8 bases in the middle. This CDR3 contains 14 residues. The V gene's germline CDR1 is SGHTS and CDR2 YDEGEE. The CDR3 nucleotides are TGTGCCAGCAGCTTGCAGGTTGCGAACACTGAAGCTTTCTTT. Translation gives CASSLQVANTEAFF.

This chain links TRBV10-3 with TRBJ1-2, with TRBD1 matching 12 bases. In germline, CDR1 is ENHRY, CDR2 SYGVKD. CDR3 length equals 14 residues. With V trimmed by 9 bases and J by 6 bases, 8 bases remained unmatched. CDR3 residues: CAIGTGGASHGYTF. DNA of the CDR3: TGTGCCATTGGGACAGGGGGCGCGAGCCATGGCTACACCTTC.

The chain recombines TRBV5-1 with TRBJ2-5; 10 bases line up with TRBD2. This CDR3 is 15 amino acids long. The ends lost 4 bases at V and 5 bases at J; junction bases unmatched: 8. Germline V CDR1 and CDR2: SGHRS, YFSETQ. The CDR3 loop reads CASSPSGSPYETQYF. CDR3 in DNA: TGCGCCAGCAGCCCTAGCGGGAGCCCCTACGAGACCCAGTACTTC.

Turning to this clone: Compared with germline, one end of the junction differs, possibly owing to a read error. The chain links TRBV30 to TRBJ1-2; D perhaps matches TRBD1 (5 bases). Germline-derived CDR1 and CDR2 are GTSNPN and SVGIG (reference sequence). The CDR3 is 14 residues long. Here the CDR3 DNA reads TGTGCCTCCATCTCGGGCAGGGCCCCCTATGGCTACGCCTTC. As protein: CASISGRAPYGYAF.

The chain joins TRBV5-4 to TRBJ2-4; no clear D gene. There are 13 residues in the CDR3. V dropped 0 bases and J dropped 6 bases, with 7 bases sitting between them. The germline V gene has CDR1 SGHNT and CDR2 YYREEE (reference sequence). This chain's CDR3 is CASSLEQLNIQYF. DNA of the CDR3: TGTGCCAGCAGCTTGGAACAGTTAAACATTCAGTACTTC.